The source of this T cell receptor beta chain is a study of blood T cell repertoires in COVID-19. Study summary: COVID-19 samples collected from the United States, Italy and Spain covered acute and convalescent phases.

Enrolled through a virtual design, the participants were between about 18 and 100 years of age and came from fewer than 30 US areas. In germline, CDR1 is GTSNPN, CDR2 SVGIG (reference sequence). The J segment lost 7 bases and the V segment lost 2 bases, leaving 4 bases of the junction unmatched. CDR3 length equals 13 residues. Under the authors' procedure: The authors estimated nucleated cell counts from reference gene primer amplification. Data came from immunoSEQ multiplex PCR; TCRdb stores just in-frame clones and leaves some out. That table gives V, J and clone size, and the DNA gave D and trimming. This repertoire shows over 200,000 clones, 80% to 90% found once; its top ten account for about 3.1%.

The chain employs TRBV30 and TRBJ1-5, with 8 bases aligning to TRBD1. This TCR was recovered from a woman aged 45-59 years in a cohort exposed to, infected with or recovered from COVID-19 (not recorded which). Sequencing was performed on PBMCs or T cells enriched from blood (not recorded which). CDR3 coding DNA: TGTGCCTGGAGTATGGACAGGGACCAGCCCCAGCATTTT. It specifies CAWSMDRDQPQHF.